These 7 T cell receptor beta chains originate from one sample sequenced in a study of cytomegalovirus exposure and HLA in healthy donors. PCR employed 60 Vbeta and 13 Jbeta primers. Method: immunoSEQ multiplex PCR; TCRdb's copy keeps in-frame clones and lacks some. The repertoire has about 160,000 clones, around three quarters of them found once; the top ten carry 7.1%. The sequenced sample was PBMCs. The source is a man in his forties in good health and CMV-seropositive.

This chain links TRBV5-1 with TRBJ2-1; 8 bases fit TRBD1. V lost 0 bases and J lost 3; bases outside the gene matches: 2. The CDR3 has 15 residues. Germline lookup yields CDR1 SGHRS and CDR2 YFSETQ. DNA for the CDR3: TGCGCCAGCAGCTTGGGGGACAGGTTCTACAATGAGCAGTTCTTC. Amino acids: CASSLGDRFYNEQFF.

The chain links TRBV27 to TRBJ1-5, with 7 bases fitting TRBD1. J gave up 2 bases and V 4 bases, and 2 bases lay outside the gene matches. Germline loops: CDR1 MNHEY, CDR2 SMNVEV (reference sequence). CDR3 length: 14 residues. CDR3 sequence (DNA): TGTGCCAGCAGTTGGGGACAGCGCAATCAGCCCCAGCATTTT. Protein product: CASSWGQRNQPQHF.

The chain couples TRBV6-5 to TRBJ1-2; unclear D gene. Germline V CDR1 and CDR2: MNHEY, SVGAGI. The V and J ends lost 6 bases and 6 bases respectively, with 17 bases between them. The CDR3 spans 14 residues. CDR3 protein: CASSQWGGRNGYTF. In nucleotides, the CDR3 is TGTGCCAGCAGCCAATGGGGAGGTAGAAATGGCTACACCTTC.

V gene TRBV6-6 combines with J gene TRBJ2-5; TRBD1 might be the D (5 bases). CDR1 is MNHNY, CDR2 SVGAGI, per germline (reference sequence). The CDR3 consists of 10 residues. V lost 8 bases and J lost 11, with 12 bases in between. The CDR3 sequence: CASGADAQYF. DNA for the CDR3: TGTGCCAGCGGGGCAGACGCGCAGTACTTC.

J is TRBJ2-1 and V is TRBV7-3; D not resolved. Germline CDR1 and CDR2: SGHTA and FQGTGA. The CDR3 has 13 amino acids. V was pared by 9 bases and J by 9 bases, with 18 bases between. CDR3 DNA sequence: TGTGCCAGTTCTACGACGCCGGGTGGTGAGCAGTTCTTC. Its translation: CASSTTPGGEQFF.

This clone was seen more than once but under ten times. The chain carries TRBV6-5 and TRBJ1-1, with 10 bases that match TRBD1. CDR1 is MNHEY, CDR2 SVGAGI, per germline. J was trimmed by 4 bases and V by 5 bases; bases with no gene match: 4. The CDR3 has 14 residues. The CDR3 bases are TGTGCCAGCAGTCGAAGGACAGGGGGCACTGAAGCTTTCTTT. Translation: CASSRRTGGTEAFF.

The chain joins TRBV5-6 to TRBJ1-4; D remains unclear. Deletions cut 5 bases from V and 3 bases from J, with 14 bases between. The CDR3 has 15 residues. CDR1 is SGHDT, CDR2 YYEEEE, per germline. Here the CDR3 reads CASSPGLTANEKLFF. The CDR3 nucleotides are TGTGCCAGCAGTCCTGGACTAACGGCTAATGAAAAACTGTTTTTT. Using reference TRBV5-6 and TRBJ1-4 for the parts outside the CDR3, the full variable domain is DAGVTQSPTHLIKTRGQQVTLRCSPKSGHDTVSWYQQALGQGPQFIFQYYEEEERQRGNFPDRFSGHQFPNYSSELNVNALLLGDSALYLCASSPGLTANEKLFFGSGTQLSVL.